What follows is one T cell receptor beta chain and its context. Its cognate antigen is unknown. The record originates from a study of T cell responses to AZD1222 COVID-19 vaccine. Findings and caveats of the study: Spike-specific TCR breadth and depth grew following two AZD1222 doses. Repertoires were sampled only after the peak T cell response. Mostly white British, mostly female donors; authors suggested clonal diversity may be underestimated.

Trimming cost V 5 bases and J 12 bases; bases outside gene matches: 4. The germline V gene has CDR1 SGHTA and CDR2 FQGTGA. This CDR3 is 12 amino acids long. Sequencing was performed with immunoSEQ multiplex PCR; in TCRdb, only in-frame clones are kept and a portion is missing. The table records about 150,000 clones, roughly 90% of them present only once. The sequenced sample was peripheral blood, obtained 28 days after the second dose of the MenACWY control vaccine. This rearrangement joins TRBV7-3 to TRBJ2-3, with TRBD1 matching over 11 bases. This sequence originates from an adult who received the MenACWY meningococcal vaccine as a control. CDR3: CASSPGTGGQYF. As DNA, the CDR3 is TGTGCCAGCAGCCCCGGGACAGGGGGTCAGTATTTT.